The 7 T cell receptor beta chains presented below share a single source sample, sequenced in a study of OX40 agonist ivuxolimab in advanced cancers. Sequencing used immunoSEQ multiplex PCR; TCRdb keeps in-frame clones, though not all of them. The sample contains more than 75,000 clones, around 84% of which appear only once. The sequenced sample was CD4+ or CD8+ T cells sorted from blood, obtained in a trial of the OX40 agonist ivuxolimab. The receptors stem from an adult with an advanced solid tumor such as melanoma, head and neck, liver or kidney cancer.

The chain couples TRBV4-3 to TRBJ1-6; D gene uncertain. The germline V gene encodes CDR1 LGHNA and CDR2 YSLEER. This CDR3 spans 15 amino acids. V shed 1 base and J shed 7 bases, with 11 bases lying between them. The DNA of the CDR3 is TGCGCCAGCAGCCAAGGCCGTCCCACAAATTCACCCCTCCACTTT. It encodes CASSQGRPTNSPLHF.

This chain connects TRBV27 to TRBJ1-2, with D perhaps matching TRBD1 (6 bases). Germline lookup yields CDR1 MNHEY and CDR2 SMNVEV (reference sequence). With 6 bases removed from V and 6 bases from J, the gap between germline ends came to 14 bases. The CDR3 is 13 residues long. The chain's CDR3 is CASRPTGTNGYTF. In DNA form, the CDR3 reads TGTGCCAGCAGGCCAACAGGGACCAATGGCTACACCTTC.

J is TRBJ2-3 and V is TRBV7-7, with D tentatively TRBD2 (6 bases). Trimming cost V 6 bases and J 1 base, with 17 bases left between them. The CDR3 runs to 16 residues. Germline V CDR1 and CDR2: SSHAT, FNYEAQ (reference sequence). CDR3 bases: TGTGCCAGCAGTCCACATCAGGGACTCGGCACAGATACGCAGTATTTT. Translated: CASSPHQGLGTDTQYF.

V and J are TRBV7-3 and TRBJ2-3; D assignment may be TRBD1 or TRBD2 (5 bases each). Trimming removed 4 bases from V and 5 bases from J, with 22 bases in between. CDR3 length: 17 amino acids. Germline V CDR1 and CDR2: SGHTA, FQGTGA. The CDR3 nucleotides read TGTGCCAGCAGCTCCTCGCCCGGACTCCTCCAGGGAGATACGCAGTATTTT. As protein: CASSSSPGLLQGDTQYF.

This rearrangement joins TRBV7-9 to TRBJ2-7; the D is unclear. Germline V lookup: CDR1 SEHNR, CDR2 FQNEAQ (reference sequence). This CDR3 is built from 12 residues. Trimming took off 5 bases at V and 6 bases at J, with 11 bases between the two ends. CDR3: CASSGRTAEQYV. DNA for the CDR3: TGTGCCAGCAGCGGACGGACGGCCGAGCAGTACGTC.

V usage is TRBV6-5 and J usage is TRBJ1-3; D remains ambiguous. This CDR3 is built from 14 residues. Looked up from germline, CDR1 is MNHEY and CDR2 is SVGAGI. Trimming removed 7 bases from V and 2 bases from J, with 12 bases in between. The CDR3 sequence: CASTAGLAGNTIYF. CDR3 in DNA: TGTGCCAGCACTGCGGGTCTCGCTGGAAACACCATATATTTT.

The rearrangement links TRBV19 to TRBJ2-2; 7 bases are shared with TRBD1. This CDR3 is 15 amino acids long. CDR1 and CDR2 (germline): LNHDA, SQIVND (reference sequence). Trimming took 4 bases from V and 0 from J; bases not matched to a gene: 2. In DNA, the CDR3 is TGTGCCAGTAGTACAGGGGGTCCGAACACCGGGGAGCTGTTTTTT. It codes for CASSTGGPNTGELFF.